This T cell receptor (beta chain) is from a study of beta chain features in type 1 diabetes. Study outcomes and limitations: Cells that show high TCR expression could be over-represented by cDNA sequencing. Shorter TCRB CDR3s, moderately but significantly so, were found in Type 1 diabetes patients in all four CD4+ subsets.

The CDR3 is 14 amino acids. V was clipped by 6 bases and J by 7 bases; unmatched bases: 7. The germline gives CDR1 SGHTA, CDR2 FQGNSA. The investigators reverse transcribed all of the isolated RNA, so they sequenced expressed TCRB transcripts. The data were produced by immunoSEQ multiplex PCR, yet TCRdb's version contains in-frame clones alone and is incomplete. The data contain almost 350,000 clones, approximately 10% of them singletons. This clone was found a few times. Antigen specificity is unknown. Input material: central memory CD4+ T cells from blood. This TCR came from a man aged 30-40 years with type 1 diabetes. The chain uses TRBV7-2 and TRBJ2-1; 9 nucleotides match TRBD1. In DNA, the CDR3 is TGTGCCAGCAGTTCGGACAGGGGTCTTAATGAGCAGTTCTTC. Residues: CASSSDRGLNEQFF.